The sequence of this T cell receptor (beta chain) was determined in a study of T-cell reconstitution after alpha-beta-depleted transplantation in children. General study findings and limits: At day 60, the high TCRbeta diversity found in some patients originated from recipient T cells and thymic progenitors that had survived. By about two months after transplant, alpha-beta T cells reportedly arose from several hundred graft clones that had expanded.

In this sample, this clonotype turned up a few times. Antigen specificity is unknown. CDR3 size: 15 residues. V lost 4 bases and J lost 2, with 15 bases in between. Germline V gene lookup returns CDR1 MDHEN and CDR2 SYDVKM. Unique molecular identifiers were incorporated during preparation of the TCRbeta library. TCRdb itself ran the PCR reads through MiXCR, one entry per CDR3 protein. The sample lists 500,000 to 750,000 distinct CDR3 sequences, over 10% occurring once. The chain carries TRBV28 and TRBJ2-7; perhaps TRBD1 as D (7 bases). The source of this sequence is a male patient younger than 18 who had a stem cell transplant for acute myeloid leukemia, so the T cells may come from the graft donor. The source was PBMCs, mostly from graft donor cells, collected 360 days after TCRalphabeta/CD19-depleted stem cell transplant. The CDR3, as DNA: TGTGCCAGCAGTTCCTTCGACAGGGAGGCCTACGAGCAGTACTTC. Translating gives CASSSFDREAYEQYF.